A selection of T cell receptor beta chains follows, all from one sample in a study of Ad26.COV2.S vaccination and SARS-CoV-2 variants. Repertoires were generated with immunoSEQ multiplex PCR, while TCRdb's copy carries only in-frame clones and drops some. This sample has 400,000 to 450,000 clones, with around 93% found just once. The sequencing here drew on peripheral blood, taken in a trial of Ad26.COV2.S vaccine versus placebo. Receptors originate from a person between 18 and 60 years old who received the Ad26.COV2.S COVID-19 vaccine or a placebo. Each CDR3 is given with its conserved first and last residue. Each record gives: clone size, D gene, J gene, V gene, CDR3 DNA, CDR3 protein. The D gene is left open where the match is weak. Expanded clones get a size class; other rows say once, few or many, or leave the size out.

- TRBD1 TRBJ1-3 TRBV2 TGTGCCAGCAGCGGGACAGGTCACTCTGGAAACACCATATATTTT CASSGTGHSGNTIYF
- TRBD1 TRBJ2-1 TRBV6-5 TGTGCCAGCAGGACAGGGTCGAATGAGCAGTTCTTC CASRTGSNEQFF
- TRBD1 TRBJ2-7 TRBV29-1 TGCAGCGTTGAAGAGAGTGCCGGGACAGGGATGAATGAGCAGTACTTC CSVEESAGTGMNEQYF
- TRBD1 TRBJ1-1 TRBV7-2 TGTGCCAGCAGCTTAGCGAAAAGGTATTGGGACAGGGATTTTGTCACTGAAGCTTTCTTT CASSLAKRYWDRDFVTEAFF
- - TRBJ1-2 TRBV5-1 TGCGCCAGCAGCCGGGACACAACTGGCTACACCTTC CASSRDTTGYTF
- - TRBJ2-1 TRBV5-8 TGTGCCAGCAGCCGCGGACTGAACTCCTACAATGAGCAGTTCTTC CASSRGLNSYNEQFF
- TRBD1 TRBJ2-1 TRBV3-1/TRBV3-2 TGTGCCAGCAGCCTGGGACAGGGTGGCTACAATGAGCAGTTCTTC CASSLGQGGYNEQFF
- TRBD1 TRBJ2-1 TRBV9 TGTGCCAGCAGCTTCGGGACAGCCGAAGAATTAAATGAGCAGTTCTTC CASSFGTAEELNEQFF
- TRBD1 TRBJ2-7 TRBV4-3 TGCGCCAGCAGCCCTGCCGGGACAGGGGGATACGAGCAGTACTTC CASSPAGTGGYEQYF
- - TRBJ2-7 TRBV18 TGTGCCAGCTCACCACAACGGGAAGAGCAGTACTTC CASSPQREEQYF
once TRBD1 TRBJ2-7 TRBV6-2/TRBV6-3 TGTGCCAGCAGTTTCCCGGGACAGGGCATGAACGAGCAGTACTTC CASSFPGQGMNEQYF
- TRBD1 TRBJ1-2 TRBV4-3 TGCGCCAGCAGCCAAGCCAGAACCAGGGGGCCTGGCTACACCTTC CASSQARTRGPGYTF
- - TRBJ2-1 TRBV6-2/TRBV6-3 TGTGCCAGCAGTTACTTGGGGGTAGAGCAGTTCTTC CASSYLGVEQFF
once - TRBJ1-1 TRBV11-2 TGTGCCAGCAGCTTAGCCCGAGGACAGAGGAACACTGAAGCTTTCTTT CASSLARGQRNTEAFF
once TRBD1 TRBJ1-6 TRBV2 TGTGCCAGCAGGGACCGGGACAGGGGGTTTAATTCACCCCTCCACTTT CASRDRDRGFNSPLHF
- TRBD1 TRBJ1-2 TRBV19 TGTGCCAGTAGTATAGACCTGGGACAGGGGAACTATGGCTACACCTTC CASSIDLGQGNYGYTF
- - TRBJ1-5 TRBV30 TGTGCCTGGACCCACAAGGGCAATCAGCCCCAGCATTTT CAWTHKGNQPQHF
- TRBD1 TRBJ2-1 TRBV19 TGTGCCAGTAGTTACCGGGACAGGGGTGATGAGCAGTTCTTC CASSYRDRGDEQFF
- - TRBJ1-2 TRBV5-1 TGCGCCAGCAGCTTGGATTCCCTCAACTATGGCTACACCTTC CASSLDSLNYGYTF
- - TRBJ2-1 TRBV10-2 TGCGCCAGCAGCCGTGGACTTGGGGGGTACAATGAGCAGTTCTTC CASSRGLGGYNEQFF
once - TRBJ1-1 TRBV19 TGTGCCAGTACTTGGGGGTCGAACACTGAAGCTTTCTTT CASTWGSNTEAFF
- - TRBJ2-7 TRBV19 TGTGCCAGTAGTATAAGTCTCTGGGCAGGGTACGACGAGCAGTACTTC CASSISLWAGYDEQYF
once - TRBJ2-7 TRBV11-2 TGTGCCAGCAGCTTAGGCCCGACGGATGCCGCGGCGGGGTACGAGCAGTACTTC CASSLGPTDAAAGYEQYF
- - TRBJ2-3 TRBV7-8 TGTGCCAGCAGCTTAGAATGGGCAGGGGCAGATACGCAGTATTTT CASSLEWAGADTQYF
- - TRBJ1-4 TRBV20-1 TGCAGTGCTAGTGGACGGGGATTGAACGAAAAACTGTTTTTT CSASGRGLNEKLFF
- - TRBJ1-5 TRBV6-1 TGTGCCAGCAGTGAGGGCAGGGGTTACAAGCCCCAGCATTTT CASSEGRGYKPQHF
- TRBD1 TRBJ2-2 TRBV19 TGTGCCAGTAGGGGACAGCTCGCGAACACCGGGGAGCTGTTTTTT CASRGQLANTGELFF
- - TRBJ1-2 TRBV16 TGTGCCAGCAGTCTTTCGGGAGATGGCTACACCTTC CASSLSGDGYTF
- TRBD1 TRBJ1-4 TRBV7-2 TGTGCCAGCAGCTTAGGGGGACAGTCCGAGGAAAAACTGTTTTTT CASSLGGQSEEKLFF
- - TRBJ1-1 TRBV5-4 TGTGCCAGCACTCCGGGACACCTCATGAACACTGAAGCTTTCTTT CASTPGHLMNTEAFF
- - TRBJ2-1 TRBV3-1/TRBV3-2 TGTGCCAGCCGTTCGAAGGGCTCCTACAATGAGCAGTTCTTC CASRSKGSYNEQFF
- - TRBJ2-7 TRBV3-1/TRBV3-2 TGTGCCAGCAGCCAAGGGACCCCGCTGTACTTC CASSQGTPLYF
- TRBD2 TRBJ2-5 TRBV2 TGTGCCAGCAGGCAGACTAGCACAGAGACCCAGTACTTC CASRQTSTETQYF
- - TRBJ1-3 TRBV7-2 TGTGCCAGCAGCTTAGCGCAACGGACTGGAAACACCATATATTTT CASSLAQRTGNTIYF
- - TRBJ2-7 TRBV7-2 TGTGCCAGCAGCCCTAGCTACGGCAGGACCTACGAGCAGTACTTC CASSPSYGRTYEQYF
- - TRBJ2-2 TRBV5-1 TGCGCCAGCAGCTTGGTCGGTCCCGGGGAAAACACCGGGGAGCTGTTTTTT CASSLVGPGENTGELFF
- - TRBJ1-6 TRBV27 TGTGCCAGCAGTTGGGGGACCTCCTATAATTCACCCCTCCACTTT CASSWGTSYNSPLHF
- TRBD2 TRBJ2-6 TRBV6-5 TGTGCCAGCAGGACGGGGGGCTCTGGGGCCAACGTCCTGACTTTC CASRTGGSGANVLTF
- - TRBJ2-1 TRBV27 TGTGCCAGCAGTAGCCGGGGGACCTACAATGAGCAGTTCTTC CASSSRGTYNEQFF
- - TRBJ1-2 TRBV7-9 TGTGCCAGCAGCCATATCAACGTAAACAAGGGCTACACCTTC CASSHINVNKGYTF
- TRBD1 TRBJ1-2 TRBV6-5 TGTGCCAGCAGTCCCGGGACAGGGGCGATCTATGGCTACACCTTC CASSPGTGAIYGYTF
- - TRBJ1-1 TRBV10-2 TGCGCCAGCAGTGCTCCGTCGTGGTCGAACACTGAAGCTTTCTTT CASSAPSWSNTEAFF
- TRBD1 TRBJ1-2 TRBV19 TGTGCCAGTAGGGGACAGGGGGCAGGCTATGGCTACACCTTC CASRGQGAGYGYTF
once - TRBJ1-2 TRBV19 TGTGCCAGTATTAAGTATTCCCTAGGGCCTCGGGTCGGCTATGGCTACACCTTC CASIKYSLGPRVGYGYTF
- - TRBJ2-7 TRBV27 TGTGCCAGCAGTTTAGGAGGGGCCTTTAAACCCTACGAGCAGTACTTC CASSLGGAFKPYEQYF
- TRBD2 TRBJ2-1 TRBV15 TGTGCCACCAGCAGAGCTAGCGGGGGGGCCGCTGAGCAGTTCTTC CATSRASGGAAEQFF
- - TRBJ1-2 TRBV9 TGTGCCAGCAGCTCCGGCCTATTTGTCGACTATGGCTACACCTTC CASSSGLFVDYGYTF
once TRBD1 TRBJ1-2 TRBV28 TGTGCCAGCAGTTTTTCAACCGGGACAGGGTATGGCTACACCTTC CASSFSTGTGYGYTF
- - TRBJ1-1 TRBV4-3 TGCGCCAGCAGCCAAGGCCCGGGGAGCACTGAAGCTTTCTTT CASSQGPGSTEAFF
- TRBD1 TRBJ1-2 TRBV9 TGTGCCAGCAGCGGGACAGGGTTTGGCTACACCTTC CASSGTGFGYTF
- - TRBJ2-7 TRBV7-2 TGTGCCAGCAGCCCAGGAGACAGATATAGCTCCTACGAGCAGTACTTC CASSPGDRYSSYEQYF
- - TRBJ1-2 TRBV4-3 TGCGCCAGCAGCCAAGATTTAGGGCAGGGTAACTATGGCTACACCTTC CASSQDLGQGNYGYTF
- - TRBJ2-1 TRBV5-1 TGCGCCAGCAGCTTGGCTGGGGACTCCTACAATGAGCAGTTCTTC CASSLAGDSYNEQFF
- TRBD1 TRBJ2-2 TRBV19 TGTGCCAGTAGTATTCAGGCAGGGGGCCTCGGGGAGCTGTTTTTT CASSIQAGGLGELFF
- TRBD1 TRBJ2-7 TRBV12-3/TRBV12-4 TGTGCCAGCAGGCTACAGGGGACCTACGAGCAGTACTTC CASRLQGTYEQYF
- - TRBJ2-3 TRBV5-6 TGTGCCAGCAGCTTGCTGATTATTACGACCTTGGATACGCAGTATTTT CASSLLIITTLDTQYF
- - TRBJ2-7 TRBV7-2 TGTGCCAGCAGCCTCGCCCGAGGGGGGGGGCTATACGAGCAGTACTTC CASSLARGGGLYEQYF
once TRBD1 TRBJ2-7 TRBV6-5 TGTGCCAGCAGGGCCGGGACAGGACTATACGAGCAGTACTTC CASRAGTGLYEQYF
- TRBD1 TRBJ2-2 TRBV5-1 TGCGCCAGCAGCTTTACAGGGGGCCCCGGGGAGCTGTTTTTT CASSFTGGPGELFF
- - TRBJ2-1 TRBV29-1 TGCAGCGGTGCCCCCGCGGGTGAGCAGTTCTTC CSGAPAGEQFF